Following are 7 T cell receptor beta chains from one sample sequenced in a study of cytomegalovirus exposure and HLA in healthy donors. Both 60 Vbeta primers and 13 Jbeta primers went into the PCR. Only in-frame clones appear in the TCRdb table, and some are missing; sequencing was by immunoSEQ multiplex PCR. The sample contains around 170,000 clones, around 72% of which appear only once. The sequenced sample was PBMCs. The receptors come from a woman between 40 and 55 years old in good health and CMV-seropositive.

This rearrangement joins TRBV6-1 to TRBJ1-1, with D unclear. Trimming shortened V by 4 bases and J by 4 bases, and 13 bases separated the two germline ends. The germline CDR1 and CDR2 sequences are MNHNS and SASEGT. The CDR3 is 14 amino acids. The DNA for the CDR3 is TGTGCCAGCAGTGTGGGAGGCGTTAGCACTGAAGCTTTCTTT. It translates to CASSVGGVSTEAFF.

This clone was seen a handful of times. The chain employs TRBV5-5 and TRBJ1-1; 8 nucleotides align to TRBD1. Per germline, CDR1 SGHKS and CDR2 YYEKEE (reference sequence). The CDR3 sequence is 14 residues long. V lost 2 bases and J lost 5; bases outside the gene matches: 5. The CDR3: CASSLLWDRTEAFF. As DNA, the CDR3 is TGTGCCAGCAGCTTACTCTGGGACAGGACTGAAGCTTTCTTT.

The chain uses TRBV5-4 and TRBJ2-7; D is undetermined. Germline V lookup: CDR1 SGHNT, CDR2 YYREEE (reference sequence). V was cut by 1 base and J by 7 bases, with 6 bases left in between. This CDR3 region has 11 residues. The CDR3 nucleotides are TGTGCCAGCAGCTTGAGTCAGGAGCAGTACTTC. Translated, it gives CASSLSQEQYF.

This chain links TRBV9 with TRBJ2-7; the match to TRBD2 covers 7 bases. The CDR3 runs 13 residues. The V gene's germline CDR1 is SGDLS and CDR2 YYNGEE. V shed 7 bases and J 3 bases; nucleotides not matched to a gene: 7. CDR3 region: CASYYSGFYEQYF. The CDR3 DNA sequence: TGTGCCAGCTATTATAGCGGGTTCTACGAGCAGTACTTC.

This rearrangement joins TRBV11-2 to TRBJ1-2; 8 bases agree with TRBD1. CDR1 is SGHAT and CDR2 is FQNNGV in the germline V gene. Losses at the gene ends were 5 bases for V and 3 bases for J; bases not matched to a gene: 5. This CDR3 contains 14 residues. CDR3 sequence reads: CASSPDRGDYGYTF. The CDR3 DNA sequence: TGTGCCAGCAGCCCCGACAGGGGCGACTATGGCTACACCTTC.

This chain uses TRBV5-4 with TRBJ1-2; 9 bases fit TRBD1. Losses at the gene ends were 4 bases for V and 8 bases for J; bases not matched to a gene: 12. Germline V gives CDR1 SGHNT, CDR2 YYREEE (reference sequence). This CDR3 contains 15 residues. The CDR3: CASSRGTGNLWGYTF. CDR3 coding DNA: TGTGCCAGCAGCAGAGGGACAGGGAATCTATGGGGCTACACCTTC.

This chain joins TRBV4-2 and TRBJ2-7, with 9 nucleotides matching TRBD1. Germline lookup yields CDR1 LGHNA and CDR2 YNFKEQ. With V trimmed by 4 bases and J by 1 base, 5 bases remained unmatched. CDR3 length: 15 amino acids. The CDR3 coding sequence is TGTGCCAGCAGCCGGGACAGGGCAGCTTCCTACGAGCAGTACTTC. Translating gives CASSRDRAASYEQYF.